This section outlines one T cell receptor beta chain sequence together with its context. What it recognizes is unknown. Sequencing was performed with immunoSEQ multiplex PCR; in TCRdb, only in-frame clones are kept and a portion is missing. The table includes some 190,000 clones, almost 90% detected once. This CDR3 contains 15 residues. Germline CDR1 and CDR2: MGHRA and YSYEKL. The V end lost 2 bases, the J end lost 4 bases, and 14 bases lay between the germline ends. The data originate from a study of T cell responses to AZD1222 COVID-19 vaccine. Study-level results: Dominant CD4 TCR responses targeted spike regions 160-218 and 743-854. Females outnumbered males among donors, who were mostly white British; clonal diversity was possibly underestimated.

The sequencing used peripheral blood, collected on day 0 of AZD1222 vaccination. This TCR derives from an adult in good health. The chain links TRBV4-1 to TRBJ1-1; tentative D call: TRBD1 (6 bases). CDR3 sequence reads: CASSQYLRGGTEAFF. CDR3 coding DNA: TGCGCCAGCAGCCAATACTTACGAGGGGGCACTGAAGCTTTCTTT.